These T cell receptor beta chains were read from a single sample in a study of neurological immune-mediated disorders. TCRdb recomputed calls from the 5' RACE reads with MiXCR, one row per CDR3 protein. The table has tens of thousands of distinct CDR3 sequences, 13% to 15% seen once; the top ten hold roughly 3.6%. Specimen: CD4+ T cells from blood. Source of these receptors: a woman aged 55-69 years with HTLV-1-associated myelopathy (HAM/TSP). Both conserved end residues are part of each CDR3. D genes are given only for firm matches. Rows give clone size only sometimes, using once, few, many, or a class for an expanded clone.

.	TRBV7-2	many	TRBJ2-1	TGTGCCAGCAGCTTAGCGCAAGGGGTGGGATACAATGAGCAGTTCTTC	CASSLAQGVGYNEQFF
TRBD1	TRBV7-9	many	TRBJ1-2	TGTGCCAGCAGCTTAGCGGGCAGGGGGCTATATGGCTACACCTTC	CASSLAGRGLYGYTF
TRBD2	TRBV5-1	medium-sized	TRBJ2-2	TGCGCCAGCAGCTCCGGACTAGCTAGCACCGGGGAGCTGTTTTTT	CASSSGLASTGELFF
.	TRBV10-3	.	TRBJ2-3	TGTGCCTCCGCCGCTAGTGGGGGGGCCCCCGCAGATACGCAGTATTTT	CASAASGGAPADTQYF
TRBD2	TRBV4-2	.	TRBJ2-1	TGTGCCAGCAGCCAAGATAGGCGAGCGGGGGCCAACAATGAGCAGTTCTTC	CASSQDRRAGANNEQFF
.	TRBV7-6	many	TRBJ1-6	TGTGCCAGCAGTCCCACCTCCGGGGCGTACAATTCACCCCTCCACTTT	CASSPTSGAYNSPLHF
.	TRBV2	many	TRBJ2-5	TGTGCCAGCAGTAAAAAGACGGGGATTCAAGAGACCCAGTACTTC	CASSKKTGIQETQYF
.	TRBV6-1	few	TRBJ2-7	TGTGCCAGTGAAACGGAGCCGGGGGCGAGCTACGAGCAGTACTTC	CASETEPGASYEQYF
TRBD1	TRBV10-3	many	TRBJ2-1	TGTGCCATCAGCGGCCCACGACAGGGAGACTCCTACAATGAGCAGTTCTTC	CAISGPRQGDSYNEQFF
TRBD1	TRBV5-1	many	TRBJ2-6	TGCGCCAGCAGCTTATTACCCCCGACAGGGTTAGGAACCTCTGGGGCCAACGTCCTGACTTTC	CASSLLPPTGLGTSGANVLTF
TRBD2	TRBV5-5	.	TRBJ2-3	TGTGCCAGCAGCCAACTAGCGGGGGGCTTAGATTCAGATACGCAGTATTTT	CASSQLAGGLDSDTQYF
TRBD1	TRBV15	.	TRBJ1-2	TGTGCCACCAGCAGTCGGGACAGGGGGCCAATTAACTATGGCTACACCTTC	CATSSRDRGPINYGYTF
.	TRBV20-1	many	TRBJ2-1	TGCAGTGCCATGGGACTTCTTGTGAAGAACTCCTACAATGAGCAGTTCTTC	CSAMGLLVKNSYNEQFF
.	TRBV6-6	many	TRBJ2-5	TGTGCCAGCAGTTATGGGGGCTACCAAGAGACCCAGTACTTC	CASSYGGYQETQYF
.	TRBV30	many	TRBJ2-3	TGTGCCTGGAGTGAGCAAGGTCGGGGATACACAGATACGCAGTATTTT	CAWSEQGRGYTDTQYF
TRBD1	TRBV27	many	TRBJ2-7	TGTGCCAGCAGTTTCTCCGGGACAGGGGTATACGAGCAGTACTTC	CASSFSGTGVYEQYF
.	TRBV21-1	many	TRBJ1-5	TGTGCCAGCAGCAACCAGGGACAGCCTAGGATGGGTAATCAGCCCCAGCATTTT	CASSNQGQPRMGNQPQHF
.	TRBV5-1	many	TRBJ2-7	TGCGCCAGCAGCTTGGGACCCCTTACAGGGAGAGGGAGCTACGAGCAGTACTTC	CASSLGPLTGRGSYEQYF
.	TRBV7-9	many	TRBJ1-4	TGTGCCAGCAGCTTAGGCGGCAGTAGGGGAGAAAAACTGTTTTTT	CASSLGGSRGEKLFF
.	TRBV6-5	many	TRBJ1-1	TGTGCCAGCAGCCGGGGCTCACGGGAAACTGAAGCTTTCTTT	CASSRGSRETEAFF
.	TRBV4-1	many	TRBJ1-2	TGCGCCAGCAGCCACTACCGAGGGGGAGCTAACTATGGCTACACCTTC	CASSHYRGGANYGYTF
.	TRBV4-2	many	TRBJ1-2	TGTGCCAGCAGCCAAGATCCCCAGTTTACAGTTAACTATGGCTACACCTTC	CASSQDPQFTVNYGYTF
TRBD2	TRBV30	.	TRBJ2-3	TGTGCCTGGACCCTGGGACTAGCAGGCACAGATACGCAGTATTTT	CAWTLGLAGTDTQYF
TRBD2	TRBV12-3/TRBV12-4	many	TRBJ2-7	TGTGCCAGCAGTTGGACTAGCGGGGGCTCCAGCTCCTACGAGCAGTACTTC	CASSWTSGGSSSYEQYF
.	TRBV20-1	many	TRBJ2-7	TGCAGTGCTAGAGGATTGGGGGCTGATCCCGAGCAGTACTTC	CSARGLGADPEQYF
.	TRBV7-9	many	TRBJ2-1	TGTGCCAGCAGTCAATATACCGCCCAAAATGAGCAGTTCTTC	CASSQYTAQNEQFF
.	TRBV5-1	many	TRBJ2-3	TGCGCCAGCAGCTCCCGGGACGGCAGCACAGATACGCAGTATTTT	CASSSRDGSTDTQYF
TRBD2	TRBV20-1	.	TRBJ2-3	TGCAGCATTGTGATAGCGGGGGGGGCAGATACGCAGTATTTT	CSIVIAGGADTQYF
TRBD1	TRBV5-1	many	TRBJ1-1	TGCGCCAGCAGCACAATGGGACAGGGGGCGAGTACTGAAGCTTTCTTT	CASSTMGQGASTEAFF
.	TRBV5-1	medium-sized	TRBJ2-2	TGCGCCAGCAGCCCCGGGGGGACAGCGAACACCGGGGAGCTGTTTTTT	CASSPGGTANTGELFF
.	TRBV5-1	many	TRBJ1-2	TGCGCCAGCAGCTTGGAGGCAGGGCACTATGGCTACACCTTC	CASSLEAGHYGYTF
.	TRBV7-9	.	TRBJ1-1	TGTGCCAGCAGCTTTTCAGGGGATGAAGCTTTCTTT	CASSFSGDEAFF
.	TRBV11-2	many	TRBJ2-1	TGTGCCAGCAGCAACAACAGGGTTACGGATGAGCAGTTCTTC	CASSNNRVTDEQFF